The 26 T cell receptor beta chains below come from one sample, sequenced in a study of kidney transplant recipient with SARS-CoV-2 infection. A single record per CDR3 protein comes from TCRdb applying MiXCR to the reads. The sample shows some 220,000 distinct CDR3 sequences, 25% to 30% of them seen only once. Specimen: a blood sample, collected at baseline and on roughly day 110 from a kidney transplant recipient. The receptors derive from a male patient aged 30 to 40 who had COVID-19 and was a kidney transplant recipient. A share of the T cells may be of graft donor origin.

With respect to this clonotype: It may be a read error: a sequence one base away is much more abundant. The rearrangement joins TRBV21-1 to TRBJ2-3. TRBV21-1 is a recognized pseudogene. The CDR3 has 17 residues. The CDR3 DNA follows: TGTGCCAGCAGGGAAACAGTAGCTACAGTCATGCCAGATACGCAGTATTTT. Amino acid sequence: CASRETVATVMPDTQYF.

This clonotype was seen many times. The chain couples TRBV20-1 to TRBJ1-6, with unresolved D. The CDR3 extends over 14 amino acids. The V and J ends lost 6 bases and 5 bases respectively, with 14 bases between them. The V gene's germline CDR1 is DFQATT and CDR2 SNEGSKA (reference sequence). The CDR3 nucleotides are TGCAGTGCCCCCGAAAAGACTAATAATTCACCCCTCCACTTT. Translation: CSAPEKTNNSPLHF.

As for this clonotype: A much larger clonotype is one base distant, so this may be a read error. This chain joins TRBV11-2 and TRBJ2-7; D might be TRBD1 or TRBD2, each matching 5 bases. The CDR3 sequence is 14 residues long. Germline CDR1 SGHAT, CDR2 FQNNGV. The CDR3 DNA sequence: TGTGCCAGCAGCTTAGCGGGGCCAGCCTACGAGCTGTACTTC. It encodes CASSLAGPAYELYF.

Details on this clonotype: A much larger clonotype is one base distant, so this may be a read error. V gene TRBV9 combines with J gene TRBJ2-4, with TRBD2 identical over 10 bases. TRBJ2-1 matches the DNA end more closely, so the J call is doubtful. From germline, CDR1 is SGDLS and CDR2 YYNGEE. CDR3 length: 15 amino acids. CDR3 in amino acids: CASGVSSGSLDEQFF. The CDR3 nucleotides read TGTGCCAGCGGCGTCTCTAGCGGGAGTCTCGATGAGCAGTTCTTC.

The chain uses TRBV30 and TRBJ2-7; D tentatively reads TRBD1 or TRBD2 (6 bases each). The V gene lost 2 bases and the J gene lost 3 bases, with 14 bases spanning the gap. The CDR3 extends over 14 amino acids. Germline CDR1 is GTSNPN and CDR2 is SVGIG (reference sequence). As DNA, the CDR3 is TGTGCCTGGAGTACCCGAGGGGGGCGCTACGAGCAGTACTTC. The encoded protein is CAWSTRGGRYEQYF.

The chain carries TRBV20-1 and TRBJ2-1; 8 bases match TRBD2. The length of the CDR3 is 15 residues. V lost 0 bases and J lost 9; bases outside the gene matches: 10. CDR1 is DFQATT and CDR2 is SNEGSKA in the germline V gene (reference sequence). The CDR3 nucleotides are TGCAGTGCTAGAGAAGACCTGGCGGGAGGAAGTGAGCAGTTCTTC. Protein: CSAREDLAGGSEQFF.

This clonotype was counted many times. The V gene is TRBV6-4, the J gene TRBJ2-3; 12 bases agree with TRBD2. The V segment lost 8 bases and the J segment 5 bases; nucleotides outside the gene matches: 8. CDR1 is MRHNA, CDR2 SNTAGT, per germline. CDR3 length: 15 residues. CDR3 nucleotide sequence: TGTGCCAGCCCAGACCTAGCGGGAGGGCAAGATACGCAGTATTTT. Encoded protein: CASPDLAGGQDTQYF.

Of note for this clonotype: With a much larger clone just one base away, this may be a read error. The CDR3: CASSRMGYHGKIYGYTF. The CDR3 DNA reads TGTGCCAGCAGCAGGATGGGATACCATGGAAAGATCTATGGCTACACCTTC. The J gene is TRBJ1-2, the V gene TRBV7-9; no clear D gene. In germline, CDR1 is SEHNR, CDR2 FQNEAQ (reference sequence). Trimming left V 5 bases short and J 4 bases short, with 23 bases between. The CDR3 runs to 17 residues.

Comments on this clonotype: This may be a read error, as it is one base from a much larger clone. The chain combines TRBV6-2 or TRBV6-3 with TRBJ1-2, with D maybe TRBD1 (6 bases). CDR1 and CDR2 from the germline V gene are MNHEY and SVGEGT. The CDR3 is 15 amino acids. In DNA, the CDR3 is TGTGCCAGCAGAGGTACGGACAGCCGCGTTGATGGCTACGCCTTC. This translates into CASRGTDSRVDGYAF.

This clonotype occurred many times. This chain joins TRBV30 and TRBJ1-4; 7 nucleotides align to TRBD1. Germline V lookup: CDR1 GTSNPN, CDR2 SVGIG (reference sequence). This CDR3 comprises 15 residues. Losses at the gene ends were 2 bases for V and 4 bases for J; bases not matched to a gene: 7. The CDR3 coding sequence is TGTGCCTGGAGTATCCCGGGACAGCATAATGAAAAACTGTTTTTT. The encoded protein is CAWSIPGQHNEKLFF. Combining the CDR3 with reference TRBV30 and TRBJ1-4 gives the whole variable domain SQTIHQWPATLVQPVGSPLSLECTVEGTSNPNLYWYRQAAGRGLQLLFYSVGIGQISSEVPQNLSASRPQDRQFILSSKKLLLSDSGFYLCAWSIPGQHNEKLFFGSGTQLSVL.

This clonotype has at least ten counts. CDR3: CASRYLTRGNQPQHF. For the CDR3, the DNA is TGTGCCAGCAGATACCTTACGAGGGGGAATCAGCCCCAGCATTTT. This chain connects TRBV28 to TRBJ1-5, with D perhaps matching TRBD1 (6 bases). The CDR3 spans 15 residues. Germline lookup yields CDR1 MDHEN and CDR2 SYDVKM. V was trimmed by 6 bases and J by 4 bases, leaving 16 bases between them.

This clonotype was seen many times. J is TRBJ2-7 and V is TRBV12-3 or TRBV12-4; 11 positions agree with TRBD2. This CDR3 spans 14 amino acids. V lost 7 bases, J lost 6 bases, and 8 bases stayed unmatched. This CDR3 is CASTPLAGVSEQYF. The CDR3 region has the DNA TGTGCCAGCACCCCACTAGCGGGAGTTAGCGAGCAGTACTTC.

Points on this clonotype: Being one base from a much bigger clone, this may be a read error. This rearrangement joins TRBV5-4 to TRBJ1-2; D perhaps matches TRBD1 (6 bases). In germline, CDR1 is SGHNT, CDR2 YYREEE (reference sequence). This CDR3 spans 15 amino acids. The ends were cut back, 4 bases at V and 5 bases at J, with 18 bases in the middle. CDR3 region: CASSTAGQRAYGYTF. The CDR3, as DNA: TGTGCCAGCAGCACCGCTGGACAGAGGGCATATGGCTACACCTTC.

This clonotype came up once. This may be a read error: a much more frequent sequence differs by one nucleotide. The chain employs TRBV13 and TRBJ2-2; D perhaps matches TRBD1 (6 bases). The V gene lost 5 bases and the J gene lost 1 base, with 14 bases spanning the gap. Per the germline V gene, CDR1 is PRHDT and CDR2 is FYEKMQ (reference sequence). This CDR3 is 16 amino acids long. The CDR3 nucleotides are TGTGCCAGCAGCCCCGGGACATACTTGAACACCGGGGAGCTGTTTTTT. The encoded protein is CASSPGTYLNTGELFF.

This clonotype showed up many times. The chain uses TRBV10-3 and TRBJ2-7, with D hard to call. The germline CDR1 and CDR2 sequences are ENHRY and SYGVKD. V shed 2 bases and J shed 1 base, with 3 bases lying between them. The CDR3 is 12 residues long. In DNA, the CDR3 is TGTGCCATCAGTGAGGTTTCCTACGAGCAGTACTTC. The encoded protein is CAISEVSYEQYF.

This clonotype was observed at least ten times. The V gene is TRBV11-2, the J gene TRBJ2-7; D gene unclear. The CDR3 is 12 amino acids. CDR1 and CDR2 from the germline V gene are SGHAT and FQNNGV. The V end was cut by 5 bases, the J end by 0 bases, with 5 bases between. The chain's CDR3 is CASSIRSYEQYF. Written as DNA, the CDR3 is TGTGCCAGCAGCATCCGCTCCTACGAGCAGTACTTC.

The CDR3 is CSAGEQALRGTEAFF. CDR3 nucleotide sequence: TGCAGCGCTGGGGAACAGGCCCTCCGGGGGACTGAAGCTTTCTTT. The chain couples TRBV29-1 to TRBJ1-1; possibly TRBD1 for D (5 bases). CDR3 length: 15 amino acids. With 7 bases removed from V and 5 bases from J, the gap between germline ends came to 23 bases. In germline, CDR1 is SQVTM, CDR2 ANQGSEA. Variable domain in full (rest from reference TRBV29-1 and TRBJ1-1): SAVISQKPSRDICQRGTSLTIQCQVDSQVTMMFWYRQQPGQSLTLIATANQGSEATYESGFVIDKFPISRPNLTFSTLTVSNMSPEDSSIYLCSAGEQALRGTEAFFGQGTRLTVV.

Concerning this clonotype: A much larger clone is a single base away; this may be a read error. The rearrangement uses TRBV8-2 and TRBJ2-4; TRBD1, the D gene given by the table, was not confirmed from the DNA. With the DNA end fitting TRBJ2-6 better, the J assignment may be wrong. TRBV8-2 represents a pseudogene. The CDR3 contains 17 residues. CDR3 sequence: CGSGSRITQSRDNVLTF. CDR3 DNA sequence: TGTGGCAGTGGGTCGAGGATAACACAAAGTCGGGACAACGTCCTGACTTTC.

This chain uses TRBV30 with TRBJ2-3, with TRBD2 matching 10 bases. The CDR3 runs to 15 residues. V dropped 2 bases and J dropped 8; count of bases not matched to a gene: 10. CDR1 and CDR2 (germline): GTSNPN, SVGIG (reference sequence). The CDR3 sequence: CAWSRSGGAKGTQYF. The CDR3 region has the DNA TGTGCCTGGAGTAGAAGCGGGGGGGCAAAAGGTACGCAGTATTTT.

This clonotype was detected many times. The DNA for the CDR3 is TGTGCCAGTAGTATAGGGGTGAGGGGGACTGAAGCTTTCTTT. It yields the protein CASSIGVRGTEAFF. This sequence joins TRBV19 and TRBJ1-1; D may be TRBD1 (6 bases). The CDR3 length is 14 residues. Germline V lookup: CDR1 LNHDA, CDR2 SQIVND (reference sequence). Trimming shortened V by 1 base and J by 5 bases, and 11 bases separated the two germline ends.

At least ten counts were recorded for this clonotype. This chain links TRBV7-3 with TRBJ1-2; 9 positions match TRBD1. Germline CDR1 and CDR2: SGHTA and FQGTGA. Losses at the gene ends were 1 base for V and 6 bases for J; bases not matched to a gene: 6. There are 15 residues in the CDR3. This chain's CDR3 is CASSLNGGDRDGYTF. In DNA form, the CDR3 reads TGTGCCAGCAGCTTAAACGGCGGGGACAGGGATGGCTACACCTTC.

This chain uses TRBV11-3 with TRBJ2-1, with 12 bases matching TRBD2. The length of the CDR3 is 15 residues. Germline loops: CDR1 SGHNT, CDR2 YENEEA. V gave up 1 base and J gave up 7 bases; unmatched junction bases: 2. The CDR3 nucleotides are TGTGCCAGCAGCTTAGGTCTAGCGGGAGGGAATGAGCAGTTCTTC. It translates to CASSLGLAGGNEQFF.

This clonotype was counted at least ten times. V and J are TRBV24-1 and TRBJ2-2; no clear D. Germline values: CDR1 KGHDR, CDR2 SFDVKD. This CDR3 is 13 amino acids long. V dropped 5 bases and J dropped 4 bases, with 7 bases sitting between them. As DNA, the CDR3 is TGTGCCACCAGTGCGTTAACCACCGGGGAGCTGTTTTTT. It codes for CATSALTTGELFF.

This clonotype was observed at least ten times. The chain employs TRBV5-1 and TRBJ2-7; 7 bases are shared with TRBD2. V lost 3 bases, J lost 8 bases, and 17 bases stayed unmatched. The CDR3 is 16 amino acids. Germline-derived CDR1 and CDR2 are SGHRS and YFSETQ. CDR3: CASSSGGPADLRQQYF. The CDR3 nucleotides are TGCGCCAGCAGCTCGGGGGGACCAGCCGACCTCCGGCAGCAGTACTTC.

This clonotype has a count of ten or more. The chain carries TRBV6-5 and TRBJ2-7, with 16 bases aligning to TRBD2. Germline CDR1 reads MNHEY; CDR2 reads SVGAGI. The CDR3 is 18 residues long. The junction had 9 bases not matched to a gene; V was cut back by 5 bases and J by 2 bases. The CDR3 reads CASSAGLAGGPHTYEQYF. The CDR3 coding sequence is TGTGCCAGCAGTGCGGGACTAGCGGGAGGGCCCCACACCTACGAGCAGTACTTC.

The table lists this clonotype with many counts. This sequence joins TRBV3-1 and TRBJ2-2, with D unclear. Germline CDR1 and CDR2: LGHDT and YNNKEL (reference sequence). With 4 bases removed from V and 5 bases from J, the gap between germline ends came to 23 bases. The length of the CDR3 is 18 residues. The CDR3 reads CASSRVTPISGLTGELFF. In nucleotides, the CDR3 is TGTGCCAGCAGCCGTGTAACTCCCATTTCAGGCTTGACCGGGGAGCTGTTTTTT.